This TCR beta chain comes out of a study of tumor-infiltrating lymphocytes in primary liver carcinoma. Study details: Samples yielded about 3.5 to 7.5 million productive TCRbeta reads, similar across tissue types.

The germline gives CDR1 SGHNT, CDR2 YYREEE (reference sequence). This CDR3 spans 15 amino acids. V dropped 0 bases and J dropped 6 bases, with 12 bases sitting between them. The researchers obtained blood RNA from unsorted whole blood and also extracted germline DNA. This clonotype came up a few times. Researchers generated TCR beta cDNA from roughly 500 ng of total RNA, relying on a constant-region primer. Libraries covering TCR beta were generated through three nested multiplex PCR rounds (using a slightly modified ARM-PCR). Researchers ran the first two PCR rounds for roughly 10 cycles each with TRBV1-TRBV30 forward primers and a C-beta reverse primer. From the multiplex PCR reads, TCRdb called clonotypes with MiXCR, one entry per CDR3 protein. The table has about 310,000 distinct CDR3 sequences, 50% to 75% seen once.

What was sequenced was peripheral blood. The chain has TRBV5-4 and TRBJ2-2; possible D gene TRBD1, 6 bases. This receptor was obtained from a woman under 40 with primary liver carcinoma and hepatitis B virus infection. The CDR3: CASSLVGAGAGELFF. The DNA for the CDR3 is TGTGCCAGCAGCTTGGTGGGGGCCGGAGCCGGGGAGCTGTTTTTT.